These T cell receptor beta chains were read from a single sample in a study of T cells in Graves' hyperthyroidism and ophthalmopathy. TCRdb processed the multiplex PCR reads anew with MiXCR; each CDR3 protein has one entry. The sample carries about 510,000 distinct CDR3 sequences, 12% to 15% recorded once. Sequences were obtained from blood. These receptors were obtained from a woman aged 40 to 49 with Graves' hyperthyroidism. CDR3s include the opening cysteine and the closing phenylalanine or tryptophan. A D gene is named only where the DNA matches it firmly. Size tells how often a clone was seen (once, few, many) or the class of an expanded clone, and some rows leave it out.

CDR3nt: TGTGCCAGCAGGGTCAGGGGGCGCGGCGAGCAGTACTTC; CDR3aa: CASRVRGRGEQYF; abundance: many; v_gene: TRBV6-1; j_gene: TRBJ2-7; d_gene: TRBD1
CDR3nt: TGTGCCAGCAGTGACCAGGTGGTTGCCAGCAATCAGCCCCAGCATTTT; CDR3aa: CASSDQVVASNQPQHF; abundance: many; v_gene: TRBV12-3/TRBV12-4; j_gene: TRBJ1-5; d_gene: .
CDR3nt: TGTGCCAGCACCCCCAGATGGGCAGGGAGGGTTTACGAGCAGTACTTC; CDR3aa: CASTPRWAGRVYEQYF; abundance: many; v_gene: TRBV6-1; j_gene: TRBJ2-7; d_gene: TRBD2
CDR3nt: TGTGCCAGCAACCCAGGGACAGGGTTTCCGAACACTGAAGCTTTCTTT; CDR3aa: CASNPGTGFPNTEAFF; abundance: few; v_gene: TRBV27; j_gene: TRBJ1-1; d_gene: TRBD1
CDR3nt: TGTGCCAGTAGTATGCTGGACGCACGCACCGGGGAGCTGTTTTTT; CDR3aa: CASSMLDARTGELFF; abundance: few; v_gene: TRBV19; j_gene: TRBJ2-2; d_gene: .
CDR3nt: TGTGCCAGCAGTTTAACCCCCCGGGGCACTGAAGCTTTCTTT; CDR3aa: CASSLTPRGTEAFF; abundance: many; v_gene: TRBV27; j_gene: TRBJ1-1; d_gene: .
CDR3nt: TGTGCCAGCAGCCCGGGAGTCAGTTATGGGGGCTACACCTTC; CDR3aa: CASSPGVSYGGYTF; abundance: .; v_gene: TRBV7-2; j_gene: TRBJ1-2; d_gene: .
CDR3nt: TGCGCCAGCAGCTTGGGGAGCGGGATCTACGAGCAGTACTTC; CDR3aa: CASSLGSGIYEQYF; abundance: many; v_gene: TRBV5-1; j_gene: TRBJ2-7; d_gene: TRBD2
CDR3nt: TGTGCCATCAAGAGCGGGAGGGCCTCCTACAATGAGCAGTTCTTC; CDR3aa: CAIKSGRASYNEQFF; abundance: many; v_gene: TRBV10-3; j_gene: TRBJ2-1; d_gene: TRBD2
CDR3nt: TGTGCCAGCAGTTCCGGACAACGGGGGAGCACAGATACGCAGTATTTT; CDR3aa: CASSSGQRGSTDTQYF; abundance: .; v_gene: TRBV28; j_gene: TRBJ2-3; d_gene: .
CDR3nt: TGCGCCAGCAGCCAAGGGTCCGGAACTAGAAAGACAGATACGCAGTATTTT; CDR3aa: CASSQGSGTRKTDTQYF; abundance: few; v_gene: TRBV4-1; j_gene: TRBJ2-3; d_gene: .
CDR3nt: TGCGCCAGCAGTGAGACACCCTCCCCAACCGGGGAGCTGTTTTTT; CDR3aa: CASSETPSPTGELFF; abundance: few; v_gene: TRBV10-1; j_gene: TRBJ2-2; d_gene: .
CDR3nt: TGCAGCGCCCGGGACAGCCCCTACGAGCAGTACTTC; CDR3aa: CSARDSPYEQYF; abundance: many; v_gene: TRBV29-1; j_gene: TRBJ2-7; d_gene: TRBD1
CDR3nt: TGTGCCAGCAGTTTAACACAGGAGGTCGGGGAGCTGTTTTTT; CDR3aa: CASSLTQEVGELFF; abundance: .; v_gene: TRBV27; j_gene: TRBJ2-2; d_gene: .
CDR3nt: TGTGCCAGCAGCGCGGTGGAGGCTGGCATTCAGTACTTC; CDR3aa: CASSAVEAGIQYF; abundance: many; v_gene: TRBV3-1; j_gene: TRBJ2-4; d_gene: .
CDR3nt: TGCAGTGCCTTATTAGCGACAGCTAGCAATCAGCCCCAGCATTTT; CDR3aa: CSALLATASNQPQHF; abundance: many; v_gene: TRBV20-1; j_gene: TRBJ1-5; d_gene: .
CDR3nt: TGTGCCAGCAGTTTAACCCCCGGCCCCACGTCCTCTGGCTACACCTTC; CDR3aa: CASSLTPGPTSSGYTF; abundance: few; v_gene: TRBV28; j_gene: TRBJ1-2; d_gene: .
CDR3nt: TGTGCCAGCAGTGACGTAGTATTCAATTCACCCCTCCACTTT; CDR3aa: CASSDVVFNSPLHF; abundance: few; v_gene: TRBV25-1; j_gene: TRBJ1-6; d_gene: .
CDR3nt: TGCGCCAGCAGCTTGGCGCAACCGGGACAGACCCAGTATTTT; CDR3aa: CASSLAQPGQTQYF; abundance: many; v_gene: TRBV5-1; j_gene: TRBJ2-3; d_gene: TRBD1
CDR3nt: TGTGCCAGCAGCCCCGATAGAAGCACAGATACGCAGTATTTT; CDR3aa: CASSPDRSTDTQYF; abundance: .; v_gene: TRBV11-2; j_gene: TRBJ2-3; d_gene: .
CDR3nt: TGTGCCATCACGACTAGCGGGAGCGTTCGGGATGAGCAGTTCTTC; CDR3aa: CAITTSGSVRDEQFF; abundance: .; v_gene: TRBV10-3; j_gene: TRBJ2-1; d_gene: TRBD2
CDR3nt: TGTGCCAGCAGGGAGGGAGGTCAGTACGAGCAGTACTTC; CDR3aa: CASREGGQYEQYF; abundance: many; v_gene: TRBV28; j_gene: TRBJ2-7; d_gene: .
CDR3nt: TGTGCCAGCAGTTTAGTCACAACCTACGAGCAGTACTTC; CDR3aa: CASSLVTTYEQYF; abundance: many; v_gene: TRBV28; j_gene: TRBJ2-7; d_gene: .
CDR3nt: TGTGCTAGTGGTTTGGTACTGGCAGGGCTGGGACTAGAAAATGAGCAGTTCTTC; CDR3aa: CASGLVLAGLGLENEQFF; abundance: .; v_gene: TRBV12-5; j_gene: TRBJ2-1; d_gene: TRBD2
CDR3nt: TGTGCCAGTAGTGCTGCCGGGACAGGGGGCTTAGAGCAGTACTTC; CDR3aa: CASSAAGTGGLEQYF; abundance: many; v_gene: TRBV19; j_gene: TRBJ2-7; d_gene: TRBD1
CDR3nt: TGTGCCAGCAGACCCGATGGGGGGTACACCGGGGAGCTGTTTTTT; CDR3aa: CASRPDGGYTGELFF; abundance: many; v_gene: TRBV2; j_gene: TRBJ2-2; d_gene: .
CDR3nt: TGTGCCAGCAGCCTAGGGGGGGGCACGACAGATACGCAGTATTTT; CDR3aa: CASSLGGGTTDTQYF; abundance: .; v_gene: TRBV11-3; j_gene: TRBJ2-3; d_gene: .
CDR3nt: TGTGCCAGCAGCGAGACTAGCGGGATCTCCTACGAGCAGTACTTC; CDR3aa: CASSETSGISYEQYF; abundance: many; v_gene: TRBV7-2; j_gene: TRBJ2-7; d_gene: TRBD2
CDR3nt: TGTGCCAGCAGCCGAGCCCAGGGTTCAGATACGCAGTATTTT; CDR3aa: CASSRAQGSDTQYF; abundance: many; v_gene: TRBV3-1; j_gene: TRBJ2-3; d_gene: .
CDR3nt: TGTGCCAGCAGCGGTTACAGGGGCTCCTACGATGAGCAGTTCTTC; CDR3aa: CASSGYRGSYDEQFF; abundance: few; v_gene: TRBV11-2; j_gene: TRBJ2-1; d_gene: TRBD1
CDR3nt: TGTGCCACCAGTGATCCCAGAGCGGGAGGGCCCTCAGATACGCAGTATTTT; CDR3aa: CATSDPRAGGPSDTQYF; abundance: .; v_gene: TRBV24-1; j_gene: TRBJ2-3; d_gene: TRBD2